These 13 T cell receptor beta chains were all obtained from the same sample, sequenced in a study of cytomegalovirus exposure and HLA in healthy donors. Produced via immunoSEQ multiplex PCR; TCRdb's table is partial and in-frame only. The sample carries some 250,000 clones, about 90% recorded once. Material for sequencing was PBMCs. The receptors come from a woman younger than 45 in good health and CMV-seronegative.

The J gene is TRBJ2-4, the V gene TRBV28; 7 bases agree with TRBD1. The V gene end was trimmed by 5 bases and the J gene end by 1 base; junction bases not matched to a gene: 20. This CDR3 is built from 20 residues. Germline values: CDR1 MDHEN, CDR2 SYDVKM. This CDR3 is CASSRIMPPGGVWAKNIQYF. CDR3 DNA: TGTGCCAGCAGTCGTATTATGCCCCCAGGGGGAGTCTGGGCCAAAAACATTCAGTACTTC.

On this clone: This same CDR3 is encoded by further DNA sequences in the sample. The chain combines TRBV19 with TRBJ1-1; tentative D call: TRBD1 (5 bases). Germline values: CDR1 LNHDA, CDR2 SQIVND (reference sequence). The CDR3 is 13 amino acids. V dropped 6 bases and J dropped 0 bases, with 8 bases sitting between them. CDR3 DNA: TGTGCCAGTAGCTCGGGGCTGAACACTGAAGCTTTCTTT. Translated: CASSSGLNTEAFF.

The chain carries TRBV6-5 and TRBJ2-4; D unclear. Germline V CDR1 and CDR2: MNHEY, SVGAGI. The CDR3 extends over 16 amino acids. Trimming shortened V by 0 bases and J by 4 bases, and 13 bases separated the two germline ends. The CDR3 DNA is TGTGCCAGCAGTTACTCGACGGCTTCTTCTAAAAACATTCAGTACTTC. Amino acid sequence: CASSYSTASSKNIQYF.

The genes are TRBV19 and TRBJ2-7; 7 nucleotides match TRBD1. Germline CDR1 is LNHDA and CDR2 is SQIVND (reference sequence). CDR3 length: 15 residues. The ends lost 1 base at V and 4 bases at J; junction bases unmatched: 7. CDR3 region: CASSIATGEVYEQYF. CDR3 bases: TGTGCCAGTAGTATAGCCACAGGGGAAGTTTACGAGCAGTACTTC.

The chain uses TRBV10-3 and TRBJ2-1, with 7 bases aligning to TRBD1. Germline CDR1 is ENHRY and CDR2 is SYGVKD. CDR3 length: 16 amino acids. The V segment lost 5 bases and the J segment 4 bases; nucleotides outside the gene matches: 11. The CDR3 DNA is TGTGCCATCAGTCCCGGATCCGGGACAGCTTACAATGAGCAGTTCTTC. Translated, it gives CAISPGSGTAYNEQFF.

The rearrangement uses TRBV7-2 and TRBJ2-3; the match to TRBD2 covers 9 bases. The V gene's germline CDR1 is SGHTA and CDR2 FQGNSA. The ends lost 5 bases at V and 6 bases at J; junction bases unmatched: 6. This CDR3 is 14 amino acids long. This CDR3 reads CASSKGLAEDTQYF. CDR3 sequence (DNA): TGTGCCAGCAGCAAGGGACTAGCCGAGGATACGCAGTATTTT.

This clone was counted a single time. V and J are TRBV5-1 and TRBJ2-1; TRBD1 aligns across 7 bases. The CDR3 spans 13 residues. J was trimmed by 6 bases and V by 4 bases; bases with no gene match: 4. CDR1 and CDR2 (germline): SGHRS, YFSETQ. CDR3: CASSTSGGNEQFF. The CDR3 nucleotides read TGCGCCAGCAGCACCTCAGGGGGCAATGAGCAGTTCTTC.

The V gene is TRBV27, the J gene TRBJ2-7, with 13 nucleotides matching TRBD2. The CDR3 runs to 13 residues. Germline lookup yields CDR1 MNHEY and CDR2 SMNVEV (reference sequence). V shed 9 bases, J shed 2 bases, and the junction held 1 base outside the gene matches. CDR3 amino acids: CASGTSGTYEQYF. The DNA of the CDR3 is TGTGCCAGTGGGACTAGCGGGACCTACGAGCAGTACTTC.

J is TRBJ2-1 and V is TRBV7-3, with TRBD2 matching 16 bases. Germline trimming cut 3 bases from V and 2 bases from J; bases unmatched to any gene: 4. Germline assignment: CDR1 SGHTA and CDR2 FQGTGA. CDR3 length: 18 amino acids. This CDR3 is CASSLIGTSGRAYNEQFF. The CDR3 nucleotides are TGTGCCAGCAGCTTGATTGGGACTAGCGGGAGGGCCTACAATGAGCAGTTCTTC.

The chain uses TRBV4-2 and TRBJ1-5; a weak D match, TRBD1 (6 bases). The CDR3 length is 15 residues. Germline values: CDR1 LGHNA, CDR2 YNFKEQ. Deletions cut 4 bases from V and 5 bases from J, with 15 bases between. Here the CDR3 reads CASSLDKTGYQPQHF. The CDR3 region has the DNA TGTGCCAGCAGCCTTGACAAGACAGGATATCAGCCCCAGCATTTT.

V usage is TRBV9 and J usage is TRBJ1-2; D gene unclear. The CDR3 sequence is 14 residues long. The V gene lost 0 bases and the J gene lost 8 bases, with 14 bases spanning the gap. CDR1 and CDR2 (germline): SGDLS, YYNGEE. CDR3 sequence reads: CASSVDELGRGYTF. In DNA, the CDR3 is TGTGCCAGCAGCGTAGACGAGTTGGGCCGGGGCTACACCTTC. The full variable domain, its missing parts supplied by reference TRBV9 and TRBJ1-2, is DSGVTQTPKHLITATGQRVTLRCSPRSGDLSVYWYQQSLDQGLQFLIQYYNGEERAKGNILERFSAQQFPDLHSELNLSSLELGDSALYFCASSVDELGRGYTFGSGTRLTVV.

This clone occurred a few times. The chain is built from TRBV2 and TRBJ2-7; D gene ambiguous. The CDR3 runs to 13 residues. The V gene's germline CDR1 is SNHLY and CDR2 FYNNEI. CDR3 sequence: CAGADPLPYEQYF. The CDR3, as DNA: TGTGCAGGCGCGGACCCACTTCCCTACGAGCAGTACTTC.

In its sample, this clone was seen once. This CDR3 reads CASRPRLAGPNTGELFF. CDR3 DNA: TGTGCCAGCAGACCTCGACTAGCGGGACCGAACACCGGGGAGCTGTTTTTT. This chain connects TRBV27 to TRBJ2-2; TRBD2 aligns across 11 bases. Germline V CDR1 and CDR2: MNHEY, SMNVEV (reference sequence). Losses at the gene ends were 6 bases for V and 0 bases for J; bases not matched to a gene: 6. The CDR3 contains 17 residues.